This T cell receptor beta chain was retrieved from a study of OX40 agonist ivuxolimab in advanced cancers. Looking at the study overall: Partial responses were recorded for three patients, including one with hepatocellular carcinoma and two with cutaneous melanoma.

TCRdb's table, derived via immunoSEQ multiplex PCR, lists solely in-frame clones and lacks some. The data show about 70,000 clones, 75% to 85% seen once. The CDR3 runs 15 residues. Per germline, CDR1 PRHDT and CDR2 FYEKMQ (reference sequence). V was clipped by 2 bases and J by 7 bases; unmatched bases: 8. The clonotype originates from an adult with an advanced solid tumor such as melanoma, head and neck, liver or kidney cancer. The starting material was CD4+ or CD8+ T cells sorted from blood, obtained in a trial of the OX40 agonist ivuxolimab. The rearrangement links TRBV13 to TRBJ2-7, with TRBD2 matching over 10 bases. The CDR3: CASSLKAGGPGEQYF. The DNA of the CDR3 is TGTGCCAGCAGCTTAAAAGCGGGAGGGCCGGGGGAGCAGTACTTC.